This paragraph reports one TCR beta chain. These data originate in a study of cytomegalovirus exposure and HLA in healthy donors. In the PCR, 60 Vbeta and 13 Jbeta primers were used. TCRdb's table, derived via immunoSEQ multiplex PCR, lists solely in-frame clones and lacks some. The table lists about 120,000 clones, 79% of them singletons. Germline V lookup: CDR1 SGHTA, CDR2 FQGNSA. CDR3 length: 18 amino acids. J gave up 2 bases and V 3 bases, and 10 bases lay outside the gene matches. Sequences were obtained from PBMCs. This receptor was identified in a man aged 25-40 years in good health and CMV-seropositive. The V call is TRBV7-2, the J call TRBJ1-3, with 10 bases that match TRBD1. CDR3 DNA: TGTGCCAGCAGCTTGACCGGGACAGGGGACTGGACTGGAAACACCATATATTTT. Its translation: CASSLTGTGDWTGNTIYF.